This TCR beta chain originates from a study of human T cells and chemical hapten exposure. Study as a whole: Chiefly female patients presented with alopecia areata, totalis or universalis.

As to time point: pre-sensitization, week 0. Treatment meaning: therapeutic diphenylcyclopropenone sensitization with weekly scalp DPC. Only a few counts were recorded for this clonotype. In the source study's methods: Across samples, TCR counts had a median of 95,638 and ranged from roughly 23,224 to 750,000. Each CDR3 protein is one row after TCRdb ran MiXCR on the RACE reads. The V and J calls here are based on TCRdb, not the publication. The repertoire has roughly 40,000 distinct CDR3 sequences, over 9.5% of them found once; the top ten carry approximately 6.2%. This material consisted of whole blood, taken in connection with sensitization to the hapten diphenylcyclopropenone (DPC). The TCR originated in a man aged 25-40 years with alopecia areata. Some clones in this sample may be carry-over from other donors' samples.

The CDR3 region is CSARAEGMTYNEQFF. In nucleotides, the CDR3 is TGCAGTGCTAGGGCGGAGGGGATGACCTACAATGAGCAGTTCTTC. The chain links TRBV20-1 to TRBJ2-1; D perhaps matches TRBD2 (6 bases). Trimming shortened V by 3 bases and J by 2 bases, and 14 bases separated the two germline ends. This CDR3 contains 15 residues. CDR1 and CDR2 (germline): DFQATT, SNEGSKA (reference sequence).